This T cell receptor beta chain was captured by sequencing in a study of T cells in Graves' hyperthyroidism and ophthalmopathy. Patients aged 18 to 65 with hyperthyroidism were newly diagnosed, with duration under 2 months. Lactation, pregnancy, other autoimmune disease or uncontrolled infection led to exclusion of patients. Clinical symptoms, serum thyroxine, TRAb, thyroid ultrasound and orbital computed tomography informed diagnoses. More than 8 ml fresh peripheral blood yielded the PBMCs. CDR1 is SNHLY and CDR2 is FYNNEI in the germline V gene. The CDR3 covers 16 residues. The trim removed 4 bases at V and 2 bases at J, leaving 8 bases unmatched. Amplification of TCR beta CDR3 regions was performed using RNA transcripts as template. A first-round RT-PCR of the TCR CDR3 used the HTBI primer set. Each CDR3 protein is one row after TCRdb ran MiXCR on the multiplex PCR reads. The sample carries some 800,000 distinct CDR3 sequences, roughly 40% recorded once.

The rearrangement joins TRBV2 to TRBJ2-5, with 9 bases lining up with TRBD2. Sequencing was done on a sample of blood. The TCR sequence derives from a young man with Graves' hyperthyroidism. Here the CDR3 DNA reads TGTGCCAGCAGTGGAATAGCGGGGGAGATACAAGAGACCCAGTACTTC. Translated: CASSGIAGEIQETQYF.